One sample yielded the 23 T cell receptor beta chains listed below, sequenced in a study of cytomegalovirus exposure and HLA in healthy donors. PCR employed 60 Vbeta and 13 Jbeta primers. Repertoires were generated with immunoSEQ multiplex PCR, while TCRdb's copy carries only in-frame clones and drops some. The table includes around 94,000 clones, approximately 77% detected once. Sequenced: PBMCs. All receptors derive from a male donor in good health and CMV-seropositive.

The chain is built from TRBV7-5 and TRBJ2-5; the listed D gene, TRBD1, was not tested against the DNA. TRBV7-5 is annotated as a pseudogene. This CDR3 is built from 17 residues. The CDR3 DNA reads as TGTGCCAGAAGCGCCCGCCCGGCAGGGGTCGAGCAAGAGACCCAGTACTTC. This encodes CARSARPAGVEQETQYF.

J is TRBJ2-7 and V is TRBV5-1, with 11 bases identical to TRBD1. V gave up 0 bases and J gave up 5 bases; unmatched junction bases: 1. The CDR3 is 14 residues long. The germline V gene has CDR1 SGHRS and CDR2 YFSETQ. The CDR3 loop reads CASSLGDRGDEQYF. In DNA form, the CDR3 reads TGCGCCAGCAGCTTGGGGGACAGGGGGGACGAGCAGTACTTC.

As for this clone: At one boundary the junction diverges from the germline segment, which might be a read error. The chain employs TRBV28 and TRBJ2-2; a weak D match, TRBD1 (5 bases). Germline V lookup: CDR1 MDHEN, CDR2 SYDVKM. CDR3 size: 15 residues. In nucleotides, the CDR3 is TGTGCCAGCAGTTTACTCGACAGTAACACTGGGGAGCTGTTTTTT. This encodes CASSLLDSNTGELFF.

The chain couples TRBV7-3 to TRBJ2-1; 12 bases line up with TRBD2. V gave up 5 bases and J gave up 13 bases; unmatched junction bases: 15. The CDR3 totals 16 residues. Germline V gene lookup returns CDR1 SGHTA and CDR2 FQGTGA. CDR3 in DNA: TGTGCCAGCAGCCAAAATCCCACCGGGACTAGCGGGTCTCAGTTCTTC. Protein product: CASSQNPTGTSGSQFF.

The genes are TRBV5-4 and TRBJ2-7; TRBD2 might be the D (5 bases). Trimming stripped 7 bases from V and 0 bases from J, with 14 bases between. The CDR3 sequence is 14 residues long. The germline gives CDR1 SGHNT, CDR2 YYREEE (reference sequence). The CDR3 loop reads CASRLGLASYEQYF. The CDR3 DNA sequence: TGTGCCAGCCGCCTCGGACTGGCCTCCTACGAGCAGTACTTC.

The V and J genes are TRBV6-5 and TRBJ2-7; 10 bases align to TRBD2. Germline V lookup: CDR1 MNHEY, CDR2 SVGAGI. The CDR3 totals 14 residues. The J segment lost 5 bases and the V segment lost 6 bases, leaving 7 bases of the junction unmatched. The CDR3 sequence is CASSYSGRSNEQYF. CDR3 coding DNA: TGTGCCAGCAGCTATAGCGGGAGGTCTAACGAGCAGTACTTC.

In its sample, this clone was seen a few times. This chain uses TRBV5-1 with TRBJ2-7; 7 bases map to TRBD2. With V trimmed by 4 bases and J by 3 bases, 10 bases remained unmatched. The CDR3 length is 15 residues. The germline V gene encodes CDR1 SGHRS and CDR2 YFSETQ. This CDR3 reads CASSPWGGVGYEQYF. The CDR3 DNA follows: TGCGCCAGCAGCCCCTGGGGAGGGGTCGGCTACGAGCAGTACTTC. Full variable domain (missing parts from reference TRBV5-1 and TRBJ2-7): KAGVTQTPRYLIKTRGQQVTLSCSPISGHRSVSWYQQTPGQGLQFLFEYFSETQRNKGNFPGRFSGRQFSNSRSEMNVSTLELGDSALYLCASSPWGGVGYEQYFGPGTRLTVT.

The gene calls are TRBV11-2 and TRBJ2-7, with TRBD2 matching 8 bases. This CDR3 is built from 14 residues. The V segment lost 4 bases and the J segment 2 bases; nucleotides outside the gene matches: 4. Germline assignment: CDR1 SGHAT and CDR2 FQNNGV. The CDR3 spells CASSSGGTAYEQYF. The CDR3 nucleotides are TGTGCCAGCAGCTCGGGGGGGACGGCCTACGAGCAGTACTTC.

The chain couples TRBV5-1 to TRBJ1-5; perhaps TRBD1 as D (6 bases). Deletions cut 4 bases from V and 4 bases from J, with 12 bases between. The V gene's germline CDR1 is SGHRS and CDR2 YFSETQ. CDR3 length: 14 residues. CDR3: CASSVGDKNQPQHF. The CDR3 nucleotides are TGCGCCAGCAGCGTGGGGGACAAAAATCAGCCCCAGCATTTT.

This sequence joins TRBV19 and TRBJ1-5, with D perhaps matching TRBD1 (6 bases). CDR1 is LNHDA, CDR2 SQIVND, per germline (reference sequence). V lost 5 bases, J lost 3 bases, and 11 bases lay in between. This CDR3 has 14 amino acids. The CDR3 DNA follows: TGTGCCAGTAGTCTACAGGGAAACAATCAGCCCCAGCATTTT. This translates into CASSLQGNNQPQHF.

This clone was seen just once. The chain combines TRBV2 with TRBJ2-7; no clear D gene. This CDR3 region has 11 residues. Trimming left V 4 bases short and J 3 bases short, with 4 bases between. Germline V lookup: CDR1 SNHLY, CDR2 FYNNEI. For the CDR3, the DNA is TGTGCCAGCAGTGCGGGCTACGAGCAGTACTTC. Translating it yields CASSAGYEQYF.

The rearrangement uses TRBV5-1 and TRBJ2-3; 8 bases fit TRBD1. Germline V gene data show CDR1 as SGHRS and CDR2 as YFSETQ. The CDR3 loop spans 14 amino acids. With 4 bases clipped from V and 4 bases from J, the junction kept 5 bases outside the gene matches. For the CDR3, the DNA is TGCGCCAGCAGCACACGGACAGGGCCAGATACGCAGTATTTT. Encoded protein: CASSTRTGPDTQYF. Together with reference TRBV5-1 and TRBJ2-3, the CDR3 gives the full variable domain: KAGVTQTPRYLIKTRGQQVTLSCSPISGHRSVSWYQQTPGQGLQFLFEYFSETQRNKGNFPGRFSGRQFSNSRSEMNVSTLELGDSALYLCASSTRTGPDTQYFGPGTRLTVL.

This sequence joins TRBV7-2 and TRBJ1-1; D perhaps matches TRBD1 (5 bases). V lost 1 base and J 7 bases, leaving 10 bases between the germline ends. The CDR3 extends over 13 amino acids. Germline assignment: CDR1 SGHTA and CDR2 FQGNSA. The CDR3 DNA follows: TGTGCCAGCAGCTTAGATTGGGGCAGTGAAGCTTTCTTT. This codes for CASSLDWGSEAFF.

This chain links TRBV16 with TRBJ1-2; weak D call: TRBD1 (5 bases). With 5 bases removed from V and 8 bases from J, the gap between germline ends came to 18 bases. CDR1 is KGHSY, CDR2 FQNENV, per germline. The length of the CDR3 is 14 residues. CDR3 in amino acids: CASSAGVGTKGYTF. In nucleotides, the CDR3 is TGTGCCAGCAGCGCGGGGGTCGGAACAAAAGGCTACACCTTC.

V gene TRBV9 combines with J gene TRBJ2-4, with 12 nucleotides matching TRBD1. This CDR3 region has 15 residues. Germline loops: CDR1 SGDLS, CDR2 YYNGEE. The junction had 8 bases not matched to a gene; V was cut back by 7 bases and J by 6 bases. The CDR3 coding sequence is TGTGCCAGCGGATCCGGGACAGGGGGCATAAACATTCAGTACTTC. Protein sequence: CASGSGTGGINIQYF.

This chain connects TRBV18 to TRBJ2-3, with 7 nucleotides matching TRBD1. Germline V lookup: CDR1 KGHSH, CDR2 LQKENI. There are 16 residues in the CDR3. With V trimmed by 4 bases and J by 4 bases, 11 bases remained unmatched. CDR3: CASSLFGQAVSDTQYF. CDR3 nucleotides: TGTGCCAGCTCACTCTTCGGACAGGCGGTTTCAGATACGCAGTATTTT.

The chain is built from TRBV9 and TRBJ2-5; D is perhaps TRBD2 (6 bases). Trimming cost V 4 bases and J 2 bases, with 9 bases left between them. The CDR3 has 13 amino acids. Germline V gene lookup returns CDR1 SGDLS and CDR2 YYNGEE. The chain's CDR3 is CASSSRGQETQYF. The CDR3 DNA reads as TGTGCCAGCAGCTCCCGGGGGCAAGAGACCCAGTACTTC.

The V gene is TRBV28, the J gene TRBJ2-5; 9 bases map to TRBD1. The J segment lost 5 bases and the V segment lost 6 bases, leaving 7 bases of the junction unmatched. Germline V CDR1 and CDR2: MDHEN, SYDVKM. The CDR3 has 14 residues. The CDR3 region has the DNA TGTGCCAGCAGAAGCACAGGGGGCGGGGAGACCCAGTACTTC. It codes for CASRSTGGGETQYF.

The rearrangement joins TRBV27 to TRBJ1-1, with D possibly matching TRBD1 (6 bases). Deletions cut 1 base from V and 5 bases from J, with 14 bases between. This CDR3 has 15 amino acids. In germline, CDR1 is MNHEY, CDR2 SMNVEV (reference sequence). The CDR3 coding sequence is TGTGCCAGCAGTTTATATGGGGGGGCTAGGACTGAAGCTTTCTTT. It translates to CASSLYGGARTEAFF.

This rearrangement joins TRBV27 to TRBJ2-7; D unclear. V lost 4 bases and J lost 6, with 13 bases in between. Germline CDR1 reads MNHEY; CDR2 reads SMNVEV (reference sequence). The CDR3 covers 13 residues. CDR3 nucleotides: TGTGCCAGCAGTTCGTCTCAGTCTCTCGAGCAGTACTTC. It codes for CASSSSQSLEQYF.

The chain couples TRBV27 to TRBJ2-2, with TRBD2 identical over 10 bases. V trimming: 5 bases; J trimming: 7 bases; junction bases outside the gene matches: 22. The CDR3 loop spans 20 amino acids. Per germline, CDR1 MNHEY and CDR2 SMNVEV (reference sequence). The CDR3 protein is CASSPPEFYSGRAPIGELFF. The CDR3 coding sequence is TGTGCCAGCAGTCCTCCAGAGTTTTACAGCGGGAGGGCCCCCATCGGGGAGCTGTTTTTT.

The rearrangement joins TRBV6-5 to TRBJ1-1; D is unresolved. Germline loops: CDR1 MNHEY, CDR2 SVGAGI. The CDR3 extends over 12 amino acids. With 2 bases removed from V and 11 bases from J, the gap between germline ends came to 12 bases. CDR3 sequence: CASSYANQRAFF. In DNA, the CDR3 is TGTGCCAGCAGTTACGCGAACCAGAGGGCTTTCTTT.

The rearrangement uses TRBV6-5 and TRBJ1-4; TRBD1 agrees at 11 bases. The V segment lost 2 bases and the J segment 9 bases; nucleotides outside the gene matches: 5. Germline CDR1 reads MNHEY; CDR2 reads SVGAGI. This CDR3 has 15 residues. CDR3 protein: CASSYEGTGGKKLFF. The CDR3, as DNA: TGTGCCAGCAGTTACGAGGGGACAGGGGGAAAAAAACTGTTTTTT.